These T cell receptor beta chains were read from a single sample in a study of control samples from healthy donors and cancer patients. Method: immunoSEQ multiplex PCR; TCRdb's copy keeps in-frame clones and lacks some. Altogether about 85,000 clones are present, 85% to 90% being singletons, with the ten largest covering 7.5% to 8%. The sample comprised blood. Receptors originate from a woman aged 60-70 years in good health. Each CDR3 is given with its conserved first and last residue. Fields, in order: J gene, clone size, V gene, D gene, CDR3 DNA, CDR3 protein. D genes are given only for firm matches. Size is omitted from some rows. Given values are once, few, many or a class for expanded clones.

>TRBJ1-1|.|TRBV18|.
TGTGCCAGCTCACCACAGGGAGTCGGATACACTGAAGCTTTCTTT
CASSPQGVGYTEAFF
>TRBJ2-6|.|TRBV5-1|TRBD1
TGCGCCAGCAGCCTGGGGACAGGGTCCTCTGGGGCCAACGTCCTGACTTTC
CASSLGTGSSGANVLTF
>TRBJ2-3|.|TRBV4-3|.
TGCGCCAGCAGCCAAGACAGCCGGGTCGGAGATACGCAGTATTTT
CASSQDSRVGDTQYF
>TRBJ2-7|once|TRBV28|.
TGTGCCAGCAGTTTCCCTGGGACATCCTCGGGCGAGCAGTACTTC
CASSFPGTSSGEQYF
>TRBJ1-2|.|TRBV2|TRBD1
TGTGCCAGCAGTAAAACGACAGGGCAAACATATGGCTACACCTTC
CASSKTTGQTYGYTF
>TRBJ2-5|.|TRBV7-8|.
TGTGCCAGCAGCTTGGGACACACTCGGAGGGAGACCCAGTACTTC
CASSLGHTRRETQYF
>TRBJ1-1|.|TRBV19|.
TGTGCCAGTACCTACAGGGTAACCACTGAAGCTTTCTTT
CASTYRVTTEAFF
>TRBJ1-1|.|TRBV30|.
TGTGCCGCCTGGGGAGGTGAAGCTTTCTTT
CAAWGGEAFF
>TRBJ2-1|.|TRBV4-1|.
TGCGCCAGCAGCCGACCCGGACAGTCCCTTAGGGACAATGAGCAGTTCTTC
CASSRPGQSLRDNEQFF
>TRBJ2-3|.|TRBV5-4|.
TGTGCCAGCACAACGCCGGGGGCAGATACGCAGTATTTT
CASTTPGADTQYF
>TRBJ1-2|.|TRBV25-1|TRBD1
TGTGCCGCGGGACAGGGGGGACCCTATGGCTACACCTTC
CAAGQGGPYGYTF
>TRBJ1-2|few|TRBV6-1|.
TGTGCCAGCAGTGAAGCTTCGAGGCAGGGGAAGTCTGGCTACACCTTC
CASSEASRQGKSGYTF
>TRBJ1-1|.|TRBV27|.
TGTGCCAGCAGTCTCACTCGACAGGTTATGAACACTGAAGCTTTCTTT
CASSLTRQVMNTEAFF
>TRBJ2-3|.|TRBV3-1/TRBV3-2|.
TGTGCCAGCAGCCAAAATTCTAACATTAGAACCACAGATACGCAGTATTTT
CASSQNSNIRTTDTQYF
>TRBJ2-1|.|TRBV5-1|.
TGCGCCAGCAGCCCGCTGAGCAGTTCCTACAATGAGCAGTTCTTC
CASSPLSSSYNEQFF
>TRBJ2-3|.|TRBV27|.
TGTGCCAGCAGTTTCTTAACGGGGGGACACACAGATACGCAGTATTTT
CASSFLTGGHTDTQYF
>TRBJ1-6|.|TRBV7-9|.
TGTGCCAGCAGCTCCTCGGGGAATTCACCCCTCCACTTT
CASSSSGNSPLHF
>TRBJ1-1|.|TRBV7-9|.
TGTGCCAGCAGCCTAGGCTACAATCAGAACACTGAAGCTTTCTTT
CASSLGYNQNTEAFF
>TRBJ1-2|.|TRBV6-5|.
TGTGCCAGCAACCCGAAAGGGAGATATGGCTACACCTTC
CASNPKGRYGYTF
>TRBJ1-2|once|TRBV9|.
TGTGCCAGCAGCCCACTATCCGGTGGCTACACCTTC
CASSPLSGGYTF
>TRBJ2-1|.|TRBV5-1|.
TGCGCCAGCAGCTTGGTTGGACCCAACAATGAGTGGTTCTTC
CASSLVGPNNEWFF
>TRBJ1-4|.|TRBV7-2|.
TGTGCCAGCAGCTTAACGCGGGGGGAAAAACTGTTTTTT
CASSLTRGEKLFF
>TRBJ2-2|few|TRBV10-3|TRBD1
TGTGCCATCAAAAAAGACAGGGGGGCCGGGGAGCTGTTTTTT
CAIKKDRGAGELFF
>TRBJ2-4|once|TRBV21-1|.
TGTGCCAGCAGCAGCGACAGCAAAAACATTCAGTACTTC
CASSSDSKNIQYF
>TRBJ2-7|.|TRBV28|.
TGTGCCAGCACCACTACACGGGAGCAGTACTTC
CASTTTREQYF
>TRBJ1-5|.|TRBV10-3|TRBD1
TGTGCCATCAGTGATCAACAGGGGGAGCCCCAGCATTTT
CAISDQQGEPQHF
>TRBJ2-5|.|TRBV5-6|.
TGTGCCAGCAGTCTACGATGGGCGGAGACCCAGTACTTC
CASSLRWAETQYF
>TRBJ2-1|.|TRBV29-1|.
TGCAGCGTTGTGGGGCAGTATTACAATGAGCAGTTCTTC
CSVVGQYYNEQFF
>TRBJ2-6|.|TRBV29-1|.
TGCAGCGCCGTTGAGAACTCTGGGGCCAACGTCCTGACTTTC
CSAVENSGANVLTF
>TRBJ1-5|.|TRBV4-2|.
TGTGCCAGCAGCCAAGTTTCAGGGAGCAATCAGCCCCAGCATTTT
CASSQVSGSNQPQHF
>TRBJ2-3|.|TRBV6-5|.
TGTGCCAGCAGCCACAGGGCCCGGGATACGCAGTATTTT
CASSHRARDTQYF
>TRBJ2-3|.|TRBV19|.
TGTGCCAGTAGTATATCGGGGGCCCACACAGATACGCAGTATTTT
CASSISGAHTDTQYF
>TRBJ2-7|.|TRBV5-1|.
TGCGCCAGCAGCTTGTACTACAGCTACGAGCAGTACTTC
CASSLYYSYEQYF
>TRBJ1-1|.|TRBV19|.
TGTGCCAGTAGTATTTCAGGGTCTCGGGCTGAAGCTTTCTTT
CASSISGSRAEAFF
>TRBJ1-3|.|TRBV11-2|TRBD1
TGTGCCAGCAGCCGGGACAGAAGCGGTACTGGAAACACCATATATTTT
CASSRDRSGTGNTIYF
>TRBJ1-1|.|TRBV25-1|.
TGTGCCAGCAGTGAATATCGAGGACCTCACACTGAAGCTTTCTTT
CASSEYRGPHTEAFF
>TRBJ1-5|few|TRBV28|TRBD1
TGTGCCAGCAGTTACAGGGGACGCAGCAATCAGCCCCAGCATTTT
CASSYRGRSNQPQHF
>TRBJ2-1|.|TRBV11-3|.
TGTGCCAGCACCACCGGGGGCAAGCCCTACAATGAGCAGTTCTTC
CASTTGGKPYNEQFF
>TRBJ1-2|.|TRBV2|.
TGTGCCAGCACCACTTGGGCGCGGAGGGCTAACTATGGCTACACCTTC
CASTTWARRANYGYTF
>TRBJ2-7|.|TRBV29-1|TRBD1
TGCAGCGTTGGGAAGACAGGGTTCTACGAGCAGTACTTC
CSVGKTGFYEQYF
>TRBJ2-1|.|TRBV7-9|TRBD1
TGTGCCAGCAGCCCCACGGGACAGGGGCCCGGCAATGAGCAGTTCTTC
CASSPTGQGPGNEQFF
>TRBJ1-3|.|TRBV7-2|.
TGTGCCAGCAGCTTCCGCCGGGGTGGCGGAAACACCATATATTTT
CASSFRRGGGNTIYF
>TRBJ1-6|.|TRBV6-6|.
TGTGCCAGTAGCATGAGCAGGGCCAATTCACCCCTCCACTTT
CASSMSRANSPLHF
>TRBJ1-1|.|TRBV6-2/TRBV6-3|.
TGTGCCAGCAGTCGCCAAGTGAACACTGAAGCTTTCTTT
CASSRQVNTEAFF
>TRBJ1-1|.|TRBV28|.
TGTGCCAGCAGTTCACCCCAGGAGGCTGAAGCTTTCTTT
CASSSPQEAEAFF
>TRBJ1-1|.|TRBV25-1|.
TGTGCCAGCAGTGGGGGTTATGAAGCGAACACTGAAGCTTTCTTT
CASSGGYEANTEAFF
>TRBJ2-1|once|TRBV5-1|.
TGCGCCAGCAGCTTGGAAACCCAGGGGATAGGTGAGCAGTTCTTC
CASSLETQGIGEQFF
>TRBJ2-3|.|TRBV5-1|.
TGCGCCAGCAGCTCGCAGAACACAGATACGCAGTATTTT
CASSSQNTDTQYF
>TRBJ2-2|.|TRBV6-1|.
TGTGCCAGCAGTGAAAGTGCAGGGAACACCGGGGAGCTGTTTTTT
CASSESAGNTGELFF
>TRBJ2-7|.|TRBV24-1|TRBD1
TGTGCCACCAGTGATTCCCCCGGGACAGGGGTATCCTACGAGCAGTACTTC
CATSDSPGTGVSYEQYF
>TRBJ2-2|.|TRBV4-3|.
TGCGCCAGCAGCCCCGAATGGGGCAGATCGAACACCGGGGAGCTGTTTTTT
CASSPEWGRSNTGELFF
>TRBJ1-1|many|TRBV9|.
TGTGCCAGCAGCGTTTTCCCGAACAGGTACACTGAAGCTTTCTTT
CASSVFPNRYTEAFF
>TRBJ2-5|.|TRBV3-1/TRBV3-2|.
TGTGCCAGCAGCCACGTAGAGACCCAGTACTTC
CASSHVETQYF
>TRBJ1-5|.|TRBV6-5|.
TGTGCCAGCAGTCACAGGGAAGGACAGCCCCAGCATTTT
CASSHREGQPQHF
>TRBJ2-1|.|TRBV6-6|TRBD2
TGTGCCAGCAGTTGGGGAGGGGATGCACGGAATGAGCAGTTCTTC
CASSWGGDARNEQFF
>TRBJ2-7|.|TRBV11-3|TRBD1
TGTGCCAGCAGCTTAGGGTTTCTCGGGGACAGGGGCGAGCAGTACTTC
CASSLGFLGDRGEQYF
>TRBJ1-1|.|TRBV10-3|TRBD1
TGTGCCATCAGTGAGTCGACGCAGGGGGCGCGCACTGAAGCTTTCTTT
CAISESTQGARTEAFF